This T cell receptor (beta chain) stems from a study of cytomegalovirus exposure and HLA in healthy donors. Study outcomes and limitations: CMV serostatus was the only recorded immune exposure for donors. It has been reported that TCR beta sequences accurately predicted the HLA-A and HLA-B alleles of most subjects. DRB1 showed the most TCR associations and HLA-C the fewest in a later analysis, as rates varied by HLA locus.

The PCR made use of 60 Vbeta and 13 Jbeta primers. The repertoire was sequenced with immunoSEQ multiplex PCR; TCRdb's copy has only in-frame clones and lacks some. The table includes about 160,000 clones, roughly 79% detected once. The CDR3 has 16 amino acids. V lost 2 bases, J lost 2 bases, and 16 bases lay in between. Germline V gives CDR1 MNHNS, CDR2 SASEGT. Comment on this clone: What it binds is not known.

The TCR comes from a woman in her 50s in good health and CMV-seropositive. Sequencing input: PBMCs. The V gene is TRBV6-1, the J gene TRBJ2-7; maybe TRBD1 (5 bases). The chain's CDR3 is CASSEQFRDSTYEQYF. The CDR3 nucleotides read TGTGCCAGCAGTGAACAATTCCGAGACAGTACCTACGAGCAGTACTTC.